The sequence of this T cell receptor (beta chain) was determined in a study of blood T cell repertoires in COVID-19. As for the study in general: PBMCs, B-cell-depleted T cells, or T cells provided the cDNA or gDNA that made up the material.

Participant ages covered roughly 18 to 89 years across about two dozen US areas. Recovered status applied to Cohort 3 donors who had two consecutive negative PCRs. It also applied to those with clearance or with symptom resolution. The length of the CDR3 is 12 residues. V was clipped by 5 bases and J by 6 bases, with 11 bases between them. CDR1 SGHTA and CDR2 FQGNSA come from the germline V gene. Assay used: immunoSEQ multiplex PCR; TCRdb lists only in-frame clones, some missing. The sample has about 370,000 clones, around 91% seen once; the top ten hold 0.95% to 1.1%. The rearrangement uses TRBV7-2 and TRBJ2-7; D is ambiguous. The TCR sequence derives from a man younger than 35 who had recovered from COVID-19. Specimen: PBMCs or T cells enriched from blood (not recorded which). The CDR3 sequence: CASSPLPSEQYF. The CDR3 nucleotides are TGTGCCAGCAGCCCCCTCCCCAGCGAGCAGTACTTC.